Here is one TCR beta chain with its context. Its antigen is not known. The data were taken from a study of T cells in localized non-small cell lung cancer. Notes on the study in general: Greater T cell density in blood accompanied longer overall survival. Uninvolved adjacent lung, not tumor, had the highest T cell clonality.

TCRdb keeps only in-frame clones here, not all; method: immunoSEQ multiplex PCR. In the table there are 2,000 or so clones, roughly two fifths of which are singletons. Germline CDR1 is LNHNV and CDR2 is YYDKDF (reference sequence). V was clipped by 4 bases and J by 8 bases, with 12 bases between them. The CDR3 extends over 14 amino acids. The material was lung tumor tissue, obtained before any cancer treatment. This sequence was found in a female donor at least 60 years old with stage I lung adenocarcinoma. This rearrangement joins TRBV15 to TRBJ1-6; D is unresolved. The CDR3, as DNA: TGTGCCACCAGCAAAGGGATACGCCATTCACCCCTCCACTTT. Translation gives CATSKGIRHSPLHF.